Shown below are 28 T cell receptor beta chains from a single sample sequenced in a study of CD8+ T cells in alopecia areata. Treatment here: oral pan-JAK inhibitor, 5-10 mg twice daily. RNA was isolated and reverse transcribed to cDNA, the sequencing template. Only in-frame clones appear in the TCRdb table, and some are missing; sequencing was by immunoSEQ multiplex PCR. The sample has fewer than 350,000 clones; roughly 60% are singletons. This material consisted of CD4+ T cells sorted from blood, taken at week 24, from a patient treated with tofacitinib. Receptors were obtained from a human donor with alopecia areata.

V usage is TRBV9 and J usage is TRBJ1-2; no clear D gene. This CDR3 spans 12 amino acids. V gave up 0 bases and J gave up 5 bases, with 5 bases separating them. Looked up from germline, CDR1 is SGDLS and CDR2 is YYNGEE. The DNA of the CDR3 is TGTGCCAGCAGCGTAGCCTCATATGGCTACACCTTC. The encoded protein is CASSVASYGYTF.

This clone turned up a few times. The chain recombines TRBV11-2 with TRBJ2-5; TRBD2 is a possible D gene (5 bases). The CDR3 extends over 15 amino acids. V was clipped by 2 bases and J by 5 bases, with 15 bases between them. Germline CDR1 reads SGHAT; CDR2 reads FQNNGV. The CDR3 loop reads CASSLSGASRETQYF. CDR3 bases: TGTGCCAGCAGCTTAAGCGGTGCTAGTAGGGAGACCCAGTACTTC.

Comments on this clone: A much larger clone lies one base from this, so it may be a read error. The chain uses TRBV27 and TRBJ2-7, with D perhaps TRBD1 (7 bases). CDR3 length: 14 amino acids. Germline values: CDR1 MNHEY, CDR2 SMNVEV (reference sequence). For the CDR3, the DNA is TGTGCCAGCAGACCTCAGGGGGGATCCTACGAGCAGTGCTTC. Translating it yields CASRPQGGSYEQCF.

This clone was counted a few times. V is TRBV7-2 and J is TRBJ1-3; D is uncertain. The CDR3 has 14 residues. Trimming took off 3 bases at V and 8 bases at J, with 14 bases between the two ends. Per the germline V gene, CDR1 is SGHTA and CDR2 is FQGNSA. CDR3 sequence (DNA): TGTGCCAGCAGCTTCATTAGCCGGCCTGACACCATATATTTT. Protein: CASSFISRPDTIYF.

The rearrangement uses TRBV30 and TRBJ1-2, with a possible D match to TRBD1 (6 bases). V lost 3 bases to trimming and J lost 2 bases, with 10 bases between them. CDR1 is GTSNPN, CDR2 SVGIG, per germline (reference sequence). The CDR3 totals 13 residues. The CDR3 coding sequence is TGTGCCTGGAGGACAGGCCTGAACTATGGCTACACCTTC. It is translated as CAWRTGLNYGYTF.

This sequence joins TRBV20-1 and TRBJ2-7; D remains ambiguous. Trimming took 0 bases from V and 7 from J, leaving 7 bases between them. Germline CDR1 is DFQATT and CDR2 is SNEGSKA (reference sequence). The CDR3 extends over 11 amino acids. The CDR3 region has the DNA TGCAGTGCTAGAGATAACCAAGAGCAGTACTTC. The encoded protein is CSARDNQEQYF.

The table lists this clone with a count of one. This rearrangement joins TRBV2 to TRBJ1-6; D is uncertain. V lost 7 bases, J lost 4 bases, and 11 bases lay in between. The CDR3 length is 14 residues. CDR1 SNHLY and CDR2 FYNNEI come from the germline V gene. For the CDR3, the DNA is TGTGCCAGCACTACCGGCCTATATAATTCACCCCTCCACTTT. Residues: CASTTGLYNSPLHF.

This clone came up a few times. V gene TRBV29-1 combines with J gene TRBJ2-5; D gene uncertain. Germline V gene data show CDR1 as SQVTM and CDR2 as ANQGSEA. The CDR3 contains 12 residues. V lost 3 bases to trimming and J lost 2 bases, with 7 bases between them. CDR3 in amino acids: CSVDLGQETQYF. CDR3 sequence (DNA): TGCAGCGTTGATTTAGGGCAAGAGACCCAGTACTTC.

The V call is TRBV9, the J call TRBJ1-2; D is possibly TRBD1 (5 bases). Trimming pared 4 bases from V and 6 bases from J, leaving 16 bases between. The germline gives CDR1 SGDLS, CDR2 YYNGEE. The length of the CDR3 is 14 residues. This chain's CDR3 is CASSSRTQGNGYTF. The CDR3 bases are TGTGCCAGCAGCTCCAGAACTCAGGGCAATGGCTACACCTTC.

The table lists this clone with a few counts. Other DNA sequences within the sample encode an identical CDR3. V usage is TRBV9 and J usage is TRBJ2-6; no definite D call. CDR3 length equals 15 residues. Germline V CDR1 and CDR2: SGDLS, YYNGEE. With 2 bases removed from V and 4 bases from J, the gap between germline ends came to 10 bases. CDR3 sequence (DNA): TGTGCCAGCAGCGTGGTGGGGTCCGGGGCCAACGTCCTGACTTTC. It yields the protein CASSVVGSGANVLTF.

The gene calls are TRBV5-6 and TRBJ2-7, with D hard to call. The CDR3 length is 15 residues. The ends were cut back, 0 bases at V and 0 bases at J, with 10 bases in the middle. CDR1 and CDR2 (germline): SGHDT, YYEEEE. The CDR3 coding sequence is TGTGCCAGCAGCTTGGTTGCGGAGATCTCCTACGAGCAGTACTTC. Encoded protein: CASSLVAEISYEQYF.

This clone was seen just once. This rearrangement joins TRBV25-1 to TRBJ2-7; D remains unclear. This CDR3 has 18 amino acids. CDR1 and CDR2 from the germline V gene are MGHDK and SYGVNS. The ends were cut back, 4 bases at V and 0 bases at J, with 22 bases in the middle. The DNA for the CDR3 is TGTGCCAGCAGTGCCCATCCTTTGAGGCTGAAGAGCTCCTACGAGCAGTACTTC. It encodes CASSAHPLRLKSSYEQYF.

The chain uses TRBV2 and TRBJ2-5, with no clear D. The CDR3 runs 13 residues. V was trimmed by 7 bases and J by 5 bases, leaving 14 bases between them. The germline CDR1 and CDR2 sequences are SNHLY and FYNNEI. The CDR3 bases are TGTGCCAGCACCATTGAGCGCTCGGAGACCCAGTACTTC. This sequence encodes CASTIERSETQYF.

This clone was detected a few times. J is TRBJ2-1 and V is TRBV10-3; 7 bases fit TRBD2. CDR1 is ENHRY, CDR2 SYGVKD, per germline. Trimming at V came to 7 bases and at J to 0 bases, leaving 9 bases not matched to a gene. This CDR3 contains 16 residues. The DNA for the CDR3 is TGTGCCATCAAGGGTGGCGGGGGTTACTCCTACAATGAGCAGTTCTTC. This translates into CAIKGGGGYSYNEQFF.

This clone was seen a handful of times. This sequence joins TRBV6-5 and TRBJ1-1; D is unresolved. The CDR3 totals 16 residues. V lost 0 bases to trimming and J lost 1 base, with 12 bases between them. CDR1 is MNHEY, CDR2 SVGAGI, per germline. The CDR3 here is CASSYSIRDKNTEAFF. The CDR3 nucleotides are TGTGCCAGCAGTTACTCGATCCGAGACAAGAACACTGAAGCTTTCTTT.

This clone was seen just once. CDR3 region: CATSRDVSSGRETQYF. The CDR3 region has the DNA TGTGCCACCAGCAGAGATGTCAGTAGCGGGAGAGAGACCCAGTACTTC. The chain uses TRBV15 and TRBJ2-5, with TRBD2 matching 9 bases. Germline CDR1 LNHNV, CDR2 YYDKDF (reference sequence). The CDR3 runs to 16 residues. V lost 0 bases to trimming and J lost 4 bases; unmatched junction nucleotides: 6.

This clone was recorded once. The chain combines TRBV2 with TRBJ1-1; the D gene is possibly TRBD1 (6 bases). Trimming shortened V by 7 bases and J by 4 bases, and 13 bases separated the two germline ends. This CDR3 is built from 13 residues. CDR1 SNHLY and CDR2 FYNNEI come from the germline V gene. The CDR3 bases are TGTGCCAGCACTGGAGTACAGGGCACTGAAGCTTTCTTT. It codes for CASTGVQGTEAFF.

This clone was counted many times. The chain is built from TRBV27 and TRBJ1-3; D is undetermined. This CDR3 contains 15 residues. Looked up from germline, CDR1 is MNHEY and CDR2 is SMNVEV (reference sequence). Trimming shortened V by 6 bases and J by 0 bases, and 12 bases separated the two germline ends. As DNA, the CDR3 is TGTGCCAGCAGCCTCGTCGGCGGCTCTGGAAACACCATATATTTT. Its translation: CASSLVGGSGNTIYF.

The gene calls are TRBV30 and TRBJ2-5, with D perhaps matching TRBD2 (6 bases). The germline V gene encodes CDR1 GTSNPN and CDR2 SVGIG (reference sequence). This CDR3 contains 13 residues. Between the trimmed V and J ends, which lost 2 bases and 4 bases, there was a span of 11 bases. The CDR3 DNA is TGTGCCTGGAGTATCAAGGGAGGAGAGACCCAGTACTTC. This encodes CAWSIKGGETQYF. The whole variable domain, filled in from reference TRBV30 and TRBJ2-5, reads SQTIHQWPATLVQPVGSPLSLECTVEGTSNPNLYWYRQAAGRGLQLLFYSVGIGQISSEVPQNLSASRPQDRQFILSSKKLLLSDSGFYLCAWSIKGGETQYFGPGTRLLVL.

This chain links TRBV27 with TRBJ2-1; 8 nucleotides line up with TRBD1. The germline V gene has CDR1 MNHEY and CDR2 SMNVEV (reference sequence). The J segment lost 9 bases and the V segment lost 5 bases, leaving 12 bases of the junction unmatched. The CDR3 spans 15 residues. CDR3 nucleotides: TGTGCCAGCAGTCGAGTGACAGGGGCCATTGCTGAGCAGTTCTTC. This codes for CASSRVTGAIAEQFF.

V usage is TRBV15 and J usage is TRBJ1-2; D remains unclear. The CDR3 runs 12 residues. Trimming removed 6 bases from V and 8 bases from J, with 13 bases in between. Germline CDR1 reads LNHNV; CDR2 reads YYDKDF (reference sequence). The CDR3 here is CATSHRRSGYTF. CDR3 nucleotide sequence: TGTGCCACCAGTCACCGGAGGAGCGGCTACACCTTC.

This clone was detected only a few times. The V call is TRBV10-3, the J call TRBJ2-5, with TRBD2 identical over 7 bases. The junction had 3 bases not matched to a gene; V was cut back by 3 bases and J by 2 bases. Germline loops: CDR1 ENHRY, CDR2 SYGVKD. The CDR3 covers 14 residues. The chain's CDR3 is CAISEQAGQETQYF. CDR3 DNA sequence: TGTGCCATCAGTGAACAAGCGGGGCAAGAGACCCAGTACTTC.

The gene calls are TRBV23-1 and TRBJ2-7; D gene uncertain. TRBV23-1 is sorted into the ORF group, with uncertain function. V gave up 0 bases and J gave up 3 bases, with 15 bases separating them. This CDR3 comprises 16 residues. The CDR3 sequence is CASSQSGFGLGYEQYF. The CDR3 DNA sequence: TGCGCCAGCAGTCAATCGGGTTTCGGGCTCGGCTACGAGCAGTACTTC.

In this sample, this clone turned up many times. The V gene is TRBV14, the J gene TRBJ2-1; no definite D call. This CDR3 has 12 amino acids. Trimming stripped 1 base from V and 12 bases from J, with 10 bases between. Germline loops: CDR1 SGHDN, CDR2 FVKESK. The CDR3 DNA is TGTGCCAGCAGCCAAGCTTCTCCGGGGCAGTTCTTC. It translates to CASSQASPGQFF.

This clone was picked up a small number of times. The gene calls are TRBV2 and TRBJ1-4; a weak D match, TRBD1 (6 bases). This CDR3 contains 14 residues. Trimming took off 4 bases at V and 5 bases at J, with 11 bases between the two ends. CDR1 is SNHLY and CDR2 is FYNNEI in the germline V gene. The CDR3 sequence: CASSATGPNEKLFF. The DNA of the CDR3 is TGTGCCAGCAGTGCGACAGGCCCAAATGAAAAACTGTTTTTT.

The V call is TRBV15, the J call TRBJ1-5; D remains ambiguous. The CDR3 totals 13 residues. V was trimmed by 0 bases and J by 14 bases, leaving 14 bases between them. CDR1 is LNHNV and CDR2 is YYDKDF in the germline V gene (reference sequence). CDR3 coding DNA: TGTGCCACCAGCAGAGATGGGCCAGAGATAAAGCATTTT. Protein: CATSRDGPEIKHF.

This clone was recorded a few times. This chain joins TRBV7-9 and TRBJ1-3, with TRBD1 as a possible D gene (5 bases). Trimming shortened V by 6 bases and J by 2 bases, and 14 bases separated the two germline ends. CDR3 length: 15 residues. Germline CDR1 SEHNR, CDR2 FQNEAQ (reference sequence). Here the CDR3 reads CASRIKLGPGNTIYF. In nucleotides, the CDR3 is TGTGCCAGCAGGATTAAATTGGGGCCTGGAAACACCATATATTTT.

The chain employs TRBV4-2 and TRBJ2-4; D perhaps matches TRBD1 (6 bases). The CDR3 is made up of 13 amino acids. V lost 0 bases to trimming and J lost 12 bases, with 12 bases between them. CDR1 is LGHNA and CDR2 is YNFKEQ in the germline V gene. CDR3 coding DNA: TGTGCCAGCAGCCAAGATTCAGGGGAGAATCAGTACTTC. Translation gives CASSQDSGENQYF.